This T cell receptor (beta chain) was recorded in a study of T cells in Graves' hyperthyroidism and ophthalmopathy. This CDR3 region has 12 residues. Germline values: CDR1 WSHSY, CDR2 SAAADI. To note about this clonotype: No antigen is known for it. Germline is not matched at one junction end, which may reflect a read error.

General observations from the study: Model output signaled ophthalmopathy a median about 6.3 months ahead of onset.

Amplification yielded TCR beta CDR3 regions, with RNA transcripts as the source. During a first-round RT-PCR of the TCR CDR3, the HTBI primer set was used. TCRdb redid the calling of the multiplex PCR reads with MiXCR, one entry per CDR3 protein. The sample has hundreds of thousands of distinct CDR3 sequences; about 14% are singletons. This TCR came from a woman aged 18-30 years with Graves' hyperthyroidism. The chain carries TRBV10-2 and TRBJ2-5, with unresolved D. Sequencing was carried out using blood. CDR3 region: CASSPSRRDLHF. CDR3 DNA sequence: TGCGCCAGCAGCCCAAGTCGAAGAGACCTCCACTTC.